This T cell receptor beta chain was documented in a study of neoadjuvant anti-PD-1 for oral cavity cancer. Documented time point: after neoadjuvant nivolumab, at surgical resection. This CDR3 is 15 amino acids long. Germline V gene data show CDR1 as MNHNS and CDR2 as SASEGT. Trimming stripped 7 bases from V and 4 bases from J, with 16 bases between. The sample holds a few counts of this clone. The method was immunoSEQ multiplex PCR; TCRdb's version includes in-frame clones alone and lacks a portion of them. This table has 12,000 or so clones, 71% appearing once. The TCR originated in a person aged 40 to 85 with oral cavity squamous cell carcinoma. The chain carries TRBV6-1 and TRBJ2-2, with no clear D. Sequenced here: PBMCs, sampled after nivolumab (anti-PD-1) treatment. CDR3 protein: CASKVDRAITGELFF. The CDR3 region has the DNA TGTGCCAGCAAAGTGGACCGAGCGATCACCGGGGAGCTGTTTTTT.